These T cell receptor beta chains were read from a single sample in a study of shared clonotypes between healthy human individuals. Data came from immunoSEQ multiplex PCR; TCRdb stores just in-frame clones and leaves some out. Among approximately 320,000 clones listed, about nine tenths were seen once. Sequencing used memory CD8+ T cells sorted from blood. The receptor source for this set is a man between 18 and 29 years old in good health. The CDR3 runs from the conserved cysteine through the conserved F or W. D genes are given only for firm matches. Size is stated for part of the rows, as once, few or many counts, or as a class when the clone is expanded.

j_call | v_call | clone_size | d_call | cdr3_aa | cdr3_nt
TRBJ2-1 | TRBV5-1 | . | TRBD2 | CASALPASTSGGRGEQFF | TGCGCCAGCGCCCTCCCCGCCTCGACTAGCGGGGGACGGGGTGAGCAGTTCTTC
TRBJ2-7 | TRBV4-1 | . | TRBD1 | CASSQETGTGTYEQYF | TGCGCCAGCAGCCAAGAGACCGGGACAGGTACCTACGAGCAGTACTTC
TRBJ2-3 | TRBV7-6 | . | . | CASSLVPSQPDTQYF | TGTGCCAGCAGCTTAGTCCCCTCTCAACCAGATACGCAGTATTTT
TRBJ2-7 | TRBV6-1 | . | . | CASSEWVGGPYEQYF | TGTGCCAGCAGTGAATGGGTCGGGGGGCCCTACGAGCAGTACTTC
TRBJ1-5 | TRBV5-5 | few | . | CASSLRGDGNQPQHF | TGTGCCAGCAGCTTGCGGGGTGATGGCAATCAGCCCCAGCATTTT
TRBJ1-1 | TRBV12-5 | . | . | CASGLFGLDTEAFF | TGTGCTAGTGGTTTGTTTGGGCTGGACACTGAAGCTTTCTTT
TRBJ2-3 | TRBV6-4 | many | . | CASSDSRSPGDTQYF | TGTGCCAGCAGTGACTCGCGCTCCCCAGGTGACACGCAGTATTTT
TRBJ2-5 | TRBV5-4 | . | TRBD1 | CASSTGGTGVEETQYF | TGTGCCAGCAGTACGGGGGGGACAGGGGTCGAAGAGACCCAGTACTTC
TRBJ1-6 | TRBV9 | . | TRBD1 | CASSPSGDSYNSPLHF | TGTGCCAGCAGCCCTAGCGGGGACAGCTATAATTCACCCCTCCACTTT
TRBJ1-2 | TRBV7-2 | . | TRBD1 | CASSPGTDYGYTF | TGTGCCAGCAGCCCCGGGACAGACTACGGCTACACCTTC
TRBJ1-4 | TRBV30 | . | . | CAWSVWEGPNEKLFF | TGTGCCTGGAGTGTATGGGAGGGTCCCAACGAAAAACTGTTTTTT
TRBJ2-7 | TRBV2 | . | . | CASSPSGRSYEQYF | TGTGCCAGCAGCCCCAGCGGGCGCTCCTACGAGCAGTACTTC
TRBJ2-2 | TRBV5-6 | . | . | CASSLAGTSLNTGELFF | TGTGCCAGCAGCTTGGCCGGGACTTCCCTTAACACCGGGGAGCTGTTTTTT
TRBJ1-2 | TRBV14 | few | TRBD1 | CASSQDFQGGKGYTF | TGTGCCAGCAGCCAAGACTTCCAGGGGGGCAAGGGCTACACCTTC
TRBJ2-3 | TRBV29-1 | . | . | CSVVGKNTDTQYF | TGCAGCGTTGTGGGGAAGAACACAGATACGCAGTATTTT
TRBJ2-2 | TRBV13 | many | TRBD1 | CASSPDRGPSTGELFF | TGTGCCAGCAGCCCTGACAGGGGCCCTAGCACCGGGGAGCTGTTTTTT